Sequencing of this T cell receptor (beta chain) was carried out in a study of T-cell memory formation after mild COVID-19. MiXCR, applied by TCRdb to the 5' RACE reads, yields one record per CDR3 protein. The sample lists a few hundred thousand distinct CDR3 sequences, approximately 27% seen once, with 13% in the top ten. V was trimmed by 0 bases and J by 0 bases, leaving 21 bases between them. The V gene's germline CDR1 is DFQATT and CDR2 SNEGSKA (reference sequence). This CDR3 has 19 residues. V and J are TRBV20-1 and TRBJ2-1; D perhaps matches TRBD1 (6 bases). Sample: PBMCs or a T cell subset sorted from them (not recorded which). The source of this sequence is an adult woman who had mild COVID-19 (a few samples of this study predate the infection). Cell type and time point are not known. DNA for the CDR3: TGCAGTGCTAGAGATGGAACAGGGCAGACTTTCCTCTCCTACAATGAGCAGTTCTTC. Translated: CSARDGTGQTFLSYNEQFF.